This T cell receptor (beta chain) was identified in a study of CD8+ T cells in alopecia areata. Across the study: Those patients who were treated received oral tofacitinib, which was given at 5 to 10 mg twice daily for moderate-to-severe alopecia areata. Study-level findings and limits: Higher clonality and more expanded CD8+ clones appeared in lesional than normal scalp. Scalp sample sequencing also detects resident alphabeta T cells of normal skin.

Worth noting for this clone: Antigen specificity is unknown.

Sequencing relied on a cDNA template that was reverse transcribed from extracted RNA. The repertoire was sequenced with immunoSEQ multiplex PCR; TCRdb's copy has only in-frame clones and lacks some. Of about 190,000 clones in the sample, approximately 59% are singletons; the top ten hold under 15%. CDR1 is SQVTM, CDR2 ANQGSEA, per germline. CDR3 length equals 13 residues. Deletions cut 5 bases from V and 1 base from J, with 9 bases between. The V call is TRBV29-1, the J call TRBJ1-3; a possible D gene is TRBD1 (5 bases). The clonotype originates from a human donor with alopecia areata. Source: CD4+ T cells sorted from blood, taken at week 0. The CDR3 spells CSVSPGSGNTIYF. In DNA, the CDR3 is TGCAGCGTTTCGCCAGGGTCTGGAAACACCATATATTTT.